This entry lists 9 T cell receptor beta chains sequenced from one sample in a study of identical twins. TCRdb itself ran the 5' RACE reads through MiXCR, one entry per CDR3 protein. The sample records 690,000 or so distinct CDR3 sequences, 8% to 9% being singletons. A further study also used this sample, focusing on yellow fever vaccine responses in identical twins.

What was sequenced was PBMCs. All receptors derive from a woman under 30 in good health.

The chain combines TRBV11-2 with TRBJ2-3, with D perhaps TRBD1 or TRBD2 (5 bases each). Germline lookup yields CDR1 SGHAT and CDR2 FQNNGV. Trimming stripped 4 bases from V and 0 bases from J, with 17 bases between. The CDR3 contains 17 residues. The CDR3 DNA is TGTGCCAGCAGCTGGGCGGTAGCCGGGGCTAGCACAGATACGCAGTATTTT. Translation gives CASSWAVAGASTDTQYF.

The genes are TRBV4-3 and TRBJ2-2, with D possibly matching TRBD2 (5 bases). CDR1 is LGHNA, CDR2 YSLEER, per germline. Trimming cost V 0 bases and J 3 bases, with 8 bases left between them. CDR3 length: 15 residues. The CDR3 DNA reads TGCGCCAGCAGCCAAGAGCTAGCCTACACCGGGGAGCTGTTTTTT. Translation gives CASSQELAYTGELFF.

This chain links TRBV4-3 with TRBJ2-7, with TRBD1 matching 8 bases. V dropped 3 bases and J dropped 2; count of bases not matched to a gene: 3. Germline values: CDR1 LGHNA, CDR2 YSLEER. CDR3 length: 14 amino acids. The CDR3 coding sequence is TGCGCCAGCAGCCATCGACAGGGGACCTACGAGCAGTACTTC. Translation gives CASSHRQGTYEQYF.

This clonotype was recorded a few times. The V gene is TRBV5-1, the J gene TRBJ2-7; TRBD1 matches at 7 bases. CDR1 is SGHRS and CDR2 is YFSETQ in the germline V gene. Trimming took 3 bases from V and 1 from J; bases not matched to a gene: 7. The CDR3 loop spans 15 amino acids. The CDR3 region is CASSSAPGQSYEQYF. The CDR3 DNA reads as TGCGCCAGCAGCTCCGCACCGGGACAGTCCTACGAGCAGTACTTC.

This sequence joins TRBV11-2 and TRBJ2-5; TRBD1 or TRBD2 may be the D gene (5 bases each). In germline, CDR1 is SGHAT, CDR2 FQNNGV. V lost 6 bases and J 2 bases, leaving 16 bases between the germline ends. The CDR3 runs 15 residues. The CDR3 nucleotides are TGTGCCAGCAGACGTCCAGGGAGATCACAAGAGACCCAGTACTTC. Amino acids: CASRRPGRSQETQYF.

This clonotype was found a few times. CDR3 coding DNA: TGTGCCAGCACCGCGGGACACCCCACAGATACGCAGTATTTT. It codes for CASTAGHPTDTQYF. This chain uses TRBV12-3 or TRBV12-4 with TRBJ2-3, with D perhaps given as TRBD1 or TRBD2 (6 bases each). Trimming shortened V by 7 bases and J by 2 bases, and 13 bases separated the two germline ends. The CDR3 spans 14 residues.

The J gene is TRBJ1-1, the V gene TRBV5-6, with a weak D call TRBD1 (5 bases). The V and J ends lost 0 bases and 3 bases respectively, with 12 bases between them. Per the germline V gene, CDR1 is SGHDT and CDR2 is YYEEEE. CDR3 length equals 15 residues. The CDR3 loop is CASSLGGTGYTEAFF. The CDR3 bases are TGTGCCAGCAGCTTGGGTGGGACGGGTTACACTGAAGCTTTCTTT.

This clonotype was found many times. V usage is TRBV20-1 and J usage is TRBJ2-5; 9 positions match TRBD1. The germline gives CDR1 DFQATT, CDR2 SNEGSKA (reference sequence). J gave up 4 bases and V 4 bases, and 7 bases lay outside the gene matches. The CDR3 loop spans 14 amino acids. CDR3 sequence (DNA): TGCAGTGCTACCACCATGGGACAGGGAGAGACCCAGTACTTC. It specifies CSATTMGQGETQYF.

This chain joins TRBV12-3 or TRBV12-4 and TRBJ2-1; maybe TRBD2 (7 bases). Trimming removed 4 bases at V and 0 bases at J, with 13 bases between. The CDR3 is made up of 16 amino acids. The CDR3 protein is CASSYWGGSSYNEQFF. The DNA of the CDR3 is TGTGCCAGCAGTTATTGGGGGGGCTCCTCCTACAATGAGCAGTTCTTC.